This T cell receptor beta chain was obtained from a study of blood T cell repertoires in COVID-19. Background on the study: Samples taken during acute and convalescent COVID-19 were collected in the United States, Italy and Spain. T cells, B-cell-depleted T cells, or PBMCs provided the cDNA or gDNA that served as material.

The method was immunoSEQ multiplex PCR; TCRdb's version includes in-frame clones alone and lacks a portion of them. The top ten hold about 13% of the sample, which has fewer than 150,000 clones, about 85% seen once. With 0 bases removed from V and 8 bases from J, the gap between germline ends came to 7 bases. The CDR3 has 11 residues. Looked up from germline, CDR1 is SQVTM and CDR2 is ANQGSEA. This sequence originates from a human donor in a cohort sampled during active COVID-19. Sequencing was done on a sample of peripheral blood. The V call is TRBV29-1, the J call TRBJ1-2; D is uncertain. Here the CDR3 reads CSVEDNGGYTF. The CDR3 DNA follows: TGCAGCGTTGAAGATAACGGGGGCTACACCTTC.